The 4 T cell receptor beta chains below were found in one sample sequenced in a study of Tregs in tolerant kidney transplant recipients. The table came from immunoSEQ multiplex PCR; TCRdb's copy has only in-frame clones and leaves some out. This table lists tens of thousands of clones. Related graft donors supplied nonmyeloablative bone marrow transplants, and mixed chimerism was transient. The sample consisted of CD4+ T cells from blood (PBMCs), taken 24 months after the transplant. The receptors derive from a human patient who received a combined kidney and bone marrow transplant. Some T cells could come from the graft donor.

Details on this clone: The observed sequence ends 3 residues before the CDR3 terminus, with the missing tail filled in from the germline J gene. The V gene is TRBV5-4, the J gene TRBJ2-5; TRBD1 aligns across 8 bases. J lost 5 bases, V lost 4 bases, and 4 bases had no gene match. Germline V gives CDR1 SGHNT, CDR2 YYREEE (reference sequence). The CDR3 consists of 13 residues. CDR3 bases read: TGTGCCAGCAGCCCGGCAGGGGGCGAGACC. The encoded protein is CASSPAGGET. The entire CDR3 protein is CASSPAGGETQYF.

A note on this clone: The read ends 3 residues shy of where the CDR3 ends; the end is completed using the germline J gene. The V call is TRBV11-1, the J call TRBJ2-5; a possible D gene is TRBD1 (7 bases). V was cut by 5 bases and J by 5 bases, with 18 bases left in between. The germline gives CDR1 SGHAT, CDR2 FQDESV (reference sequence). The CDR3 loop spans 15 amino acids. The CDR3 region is CASSPPRDRRETQYF. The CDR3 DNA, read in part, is TGTGCCAGCAGCCCGCCGCGGGACAGAAGGGAGACC.

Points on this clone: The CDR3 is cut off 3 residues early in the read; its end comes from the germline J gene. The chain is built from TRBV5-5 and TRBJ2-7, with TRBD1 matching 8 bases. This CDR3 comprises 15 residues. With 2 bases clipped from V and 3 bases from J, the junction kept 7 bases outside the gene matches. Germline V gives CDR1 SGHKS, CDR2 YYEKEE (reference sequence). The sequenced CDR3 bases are TGTGCCAGCAGCTTATACGGACAGGGATTCTACGAG. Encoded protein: CASSLYGQGFYE. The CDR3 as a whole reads CASSLYGQGFYEQYF.

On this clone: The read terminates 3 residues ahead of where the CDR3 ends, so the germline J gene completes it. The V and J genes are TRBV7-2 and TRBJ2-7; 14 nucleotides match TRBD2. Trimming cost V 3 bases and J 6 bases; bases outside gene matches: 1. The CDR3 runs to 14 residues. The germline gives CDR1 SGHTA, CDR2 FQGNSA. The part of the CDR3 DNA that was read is TGTGCCAGCAGCTTGGGGACTAGCGGGAGCGAG. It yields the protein CASSLGTSGSE. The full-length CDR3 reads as CASSLGTSGSEQYF.